What follows are 25 T cell receptor beta chains derived from one specimen sequenced in a study of T cells after yellow fever vaccination. TCRdb re-called the 5' RACE reads with MiXCR, one entry per CDR3 protein. The sample carries about 27,000 distinct CDR3 sequences, approximately 4.2% recorded once. Specimen: PBMCs, either bulk or a sorted T-cell subset (CD4+, CD8+, memory, or dextramer-sorted; not recorded which), collected on the day of the yellow fever booster vaccination. These receptors were obtained from a man aged 18 to 29 who received the YFV17D yellow fever vaccine.

This clonotype was seen ten or more times. The chain recombines TRBV5-1 with TRBJ2-1; TRBD2 matches at 8 bases. After removal of 4 bases from V and 8 bases from J, the junction contained 14 bases not matched to a gene. Germline lookup yields CDR1 SGHRS and CDR2 YFSETQ. The CDR3 runs to 16 residues. The CDR3 region has the DNA TGCGCCAGCAGCAGATCCGGGACTAGAACTAGTTATGAGCAGTTCTTC. Translated, it gives CASSRSGTRTSYEQFF.

Ten or more counts support this clonotype. The chain is built from TRBV7-2 and TRBJ2-5, with TRBD2 matching 8 bases. This CDR3 contains 14 residues. Losses at the gene ends were 4 bases for V and 4 bases for J; bases not matched to a gene: 5. Germline CDR1 is SGHTA and CDR2 is FQGNSA. CDR3: CASSSGGAPETQYF. The CDR3 DNA is TGTGCCAGCAGCTCCGGGGGGGCCCCAGAGACCCAGTACTTC. Full variable domain (outside the CDR3, taken from reference TRBV7-2 and TRBJ2-5): GAGVSQSPSNKVTEKGKDVELRCDPISGHTALYWYRQSLGQGLEFLIYFQGNSAPDKSGLPSDRFSAERTGGSVSTLTIQRTQQEDSAVYLCASSSGGAPETQYFGPGTRLLVL.

The rearrangement joins TRBV5-1 to TRBJ2-5, with D maybe TRBD2 (6 bases). V dropped 6 bases and J dropped 4 bases, with 16 bases sitting between them. The CDR3 sequence is 14 residues long. Germline V gene lookup returns CDR1 SGHRS and CDR2 YFSETQ. CDR3: CASTPGVPSETQYF. The CDR3 DNA follows: TGCGCCAGCACCCCGGGAGTCCCCTCAGAGACCCAGTACTTC.

This clonotype has ten or more counts. V gene TRBV15 combines with J gene TRBJ2-6, with 8 bases fitting TRBD1. The CDR3 consists of 18 residues. V was pared by 3 bases and J by 0 bases, with 7 bases of the junction left unmatched. CDR1 LNHNV and CDR2 YYDKDF come from the germline V gene (reference sequence). The CDR3 spells CATSSRTGSLSGANVLTF. In nucleotides, the CDR3 is TGTGCCACCAGCAGCCGGACAGGGTCTCTCTCTGGGGCCAACGTCCTGACTTTC.

This clonotype was observed many times. The chain links TRBV5-1 to TRBJ2-3; no definite D call. The CDR3 covers 14 residues. The V end lost 0 bases, the J end lost 2 bases, and 7 bases lay between the germline ends. The V gene's germline CDR1 is SGHRS and CDR2 YFSETQ. CDR3 region: CASSLAPPTDTQYF. DNA of the CDR3: TGCGCCAGCAGCTTGGCCCCCCCCACAGATACGCAGTATTTT.

This clonotype was observed a few times. The chain recombines TRBV5-4 with TRBJ2-5; D gene unclear. With 1 base removed from V and 2 bases from J, the gap between germline ends came to 12 bases. This CDR3 spans 15 amino acids. Per germline, CDR1 SGHNT and CDR2 YYREEE (reference sequence). The CDR3 DNA sequence: TGTGCCAGCAGCTTGCCGTCGGGTCCTCAAGAGACCCAGTACTTC. Encoded protein: CASSLPSGPQETQYF.

This clonotype was recorded a few times. The rearrangement uses TRBV6-1 and TRBJ2-1, with TRBD2 matching 9 bases. This CDR3 is 15 amino acids long. Germline-derived CDR1 and CDR2 are MNHNS and SASEGT. Trimming took 7 bases from V and 6 from J; bases not matched to a gene: 10. Here the CDR3 DNA reads TGTGCCAGCACCTGGACTAGCGCAAACCTCAATGAGCAGTTCTTC. Translated: CASTWTSANLNEQFF.

In this sample, this clonotype turned up many times. This rearrangement joins TRBV30 to TRBJ2-2; unclear D gene. V shed 1 base and J shed 6 bases, with 12 bases lying between them. The CDR3 has 14 amino acids. Germline CDR1 reads GTSNPN; CDR2 reads SVGIG (reference sequence). The CDR3 here is CAWSAAPESGELFF. DNA for the CDR3: TGTGCCTGGAGTGCGGCTCCGGAGTCCGGGGAGCTGTTTTTT. The variable domain in full, completed from reference TRBV30 and TRBJ2-2, reads SQTIHQWPATLVQPVGSPLSLECTVEGTSNPNLYWYRQAAGRGLQLLFYSVGIGQISSEVPQNLSASRPQDRQFILSSKKLLLSDSGFYLCAWSAAPESGELFFGEGSRLTVL.

This clonotype occurred many times. The chain couples TRBV7-3 to TRBJ1-1; 7 nucleotides line up with TRBD1. Per the germline V gene, CDR1 is SGHTA and CDR2 is FQGTGA. CDR3 length equals 13 residues. J was trimmed by 5 bases and V by 5 bases; bases with no gene match: 5. The CDR3 sequence: CASSTQGGTEAFF. The CDR3 DNA sequence: TGTGCCAGCAGCACTCAGGGGGGGACTGAAGCTTTCTTT.

This clonotype has at least ten counts. The chain recombines TRBV4-3 with TRBJ1-6; 8 bases are shared with TRBD1. Germline V gives CDR1 LGHNA, CDR2 YSLEER. The CDR3 spans 14 residues. V trimming: 6 bases; J trimming: 9 bases; junction bases outside the gene matches: 7. The CDR3 here is CASSPDRGFSPLHF. The CDR3 nucleotides read TGCGCCAGCAGTCCCGACAGGGGATTTTCACCCCTCCACTTT.

Many counts were recorded for this clonotype. The V gene is TRBV10-3, the J gene TRBJ1-4; D remains ambiguous. V lost 3 bases and J lost 0, with 8 bases in between. The CDR3 is made up of 15 amino acids. Germline V gene data show CDR1 as ENHRY and CDR2 as SYGVKD. The CDR3: CAISEVGPTNEKLFF. Written as DNA, the CDR3 is TGTGCCATCAGTGAAGTCGGTCCAACTAATGAAAAACTGTTTTTT.

This clonotype was recorded many times. The V gene is TRBV4-1, the J gene TRBJ1-2; D is uncertain. There are 14 residues in the CDR3. Germline CDR1 is MGHRA and CDR2 is YSYEKL. V lost 1 base to trimming and J lost 5 bases, with 11 bases between them. In DNA, the CDR3 is TGCGCCAGCAGCCAAGTAAGGACGGGTTATGGCTACACCTTC. Translating it yields CASSQVRTGYGYTF.

In this sample, this clonotype turned up many times. The V and J genes are TRBV5-1 and TRBJ2-5, with TRBD2 matching over 12 bases. This CDR3 region has 16 residues. The V gene's germline CDR1 is SGHRS and CDR2 YFSETQ. The V gene end was trimmed by 4 bases and the J gene end by 1 base; junction bases not matched to a gene: 5. CDR3 sequence (DNA): TGCGCCAGCAGCCCGACTAGCGGGGGCCCCCAAGAGACCCAGTACTTC. Translation: CASSPTSGGPQETQYF.

In its sample, this clonotype was seen many times. The gene calls are TRBV28 and TRBJ2-2; weak D call: TRBD2 (6 bases). The CDR3 is 15 amino acids. CDR1 is MDHEN and CDR2 is SYDVKM in the germline V gene. Trimming removed 10 bases at V and 5 bases at J, with 20 bases between. The CDR3 region is CATNWAGYSTGELFF. In DNA form, the CDR3 reads TGTGCCACCAATTGGGCGGGATACTCAACCGGGGAGCTGTTTTTT.

This clonotype was seen many times. The CDR3 nucleotides read TGCAGTGCACCCCGGGAGGGGATGAACACTGAAGCTTTCTTT. This translates into CSAPREGMNTEAFF. The V call is TRBV20-1, the J call TRBJ1-1; weak D call: TRBD1 (5 bases). The CDR3 contains 14 residues. Germline assignment: CDR1 DFQATT and CDR2 SNEGSKA (reference sequence). The V end lost 6 bases, the J end lost 0 bases, and 14 bases lay between the germline ends.

This clonotype came up once. A much larger clone lies one base from this, so it may be a read error. The V and J genes are TRBV2 and TRBJ2-7; D gene uncertain. The germline V gene has CDR1 SNHLY and CDR2 FYNNEI. The CDR3 covers 12 residues. The CDR3 loop reads CSSSESAYEQYF. The CDR3 region has the DNA TGTTCCAGCAGTGAATCGGCCTACGAGCAGTACTTC.

This clonotype appeared many times. The chain combines TRBV6-5 with TRBJ1-4; maybe TRBD1 (5 bases). CDR3 length equals 15 residues. The germline gives CDR1 MNHEY, CDR2 SVGAGI. V lost 6 bases to trimming and J lost 6 bases, with 17 bases between them. CDR3 sequence (DNA): TGTGCCAGCAGACCTCTAGGGACGGGGGATGAAAAACTGTTTTTT. Translation gives CASRPLGTGDEKLFF.

This clonotype was counted ten times or more. The chain is built from TRBV5-1 and TRBJ2-7; 8 nucleotides align to TRBD2. The CDR3 has 14 residues. J lost 6 bases, V lost 3 bases, and 8 bases had no gene match. Germline CDR1 SGHRS, CDR2 YFSETQ. CDR3 nucleotide sequence: TGCGCCAGCAGCTCGGACGGGGGGGCTGGCGAGCAGTACGTC. Translating it yields CASSSDGGAGEQYV.

There are many counts of this clonotype. The chain employs TRBV6-2 or TRBV6-3 and TRBJ2-7, with D tentatively TRBD1 (6 bases). Germline CDR1 and CDR2: MNHEY and SVGEGT. The length of the CDR3 is 15 residues. Trimming removed 6 bases from V and 9 bases from J, with 24 bases in between. This CDR3 is CASRTDSSTLRGQYF. Written as DNA, the CDR3 is TGTGCCAGCAGAACGGACAGCTCGACCCTACGTGGGCAGTACTTC.

This clonotype has ten or more counts. The chain is built from TRBV18 and TRBJ2-5; perhaps TRBD2 as D (5 bases). Germline V gene lookup returns CDR1 KGHSH and CDR2 LQKENI. The CDR3 totals 19 residues. V was clipped by 4 bases and J by 0 bases, with 24 bases between them. CDR3 coding DNA: TGTGCCAGCTCACTATGGACTGCCCCGCTTCGAGGCGACCAAGAGACCCAGTACTTC. Translating it yields CASSLWTAPLRGDQETQYF.

This clonotype was observed at least ten times. The chain couples TRBV5-6 to TRBJ1-2; 9 bases are a match to TRBD1. Germline CDR1 and CDR2: SGHDT and YYEEEE. The CDR3 is made up of 14 amino acids. V dropped 4 bases and J dropped 7; count of bases not matched to a gene: 8. CDR3 region: CASSRYYRGPGYTF. The DNA of the CDR3 is TGTGCCAGCAGCAGATACTACAGGGGGCCTGGCTACACCTTC.

In this sample, this clonotype turned up many times. The chain joins TRBV11-2 to TRBJ2-5; 9 bases line up with TRBD2. V trimming: 5 bases; J trimming: 1 base; junction bases outside the gene matches: 5. Germline V gene sequence: CDR1 SGHAT, CDR2 FQNNGV. This CDR3 is built from 15 residues. CDR3 DNA sequence: TGTGCCAGCAGCCCTTTAGCGGGGGTCCAAGAGACCCAGTACTTC. Translated: CASSPLAGVQETQYF.

This clonotype appeared a few times. The rearrangement links TRBV18 to TRBJ2-1; D unclear. The germline gives CDR1 KGHSH, CDR2 LQKENI. This CDR3 is 13 amino acids long. Trimming pared 2 bases from V and 5 bases from J, leaving 7 bases between. The CDR3 is CASSPGLNNEQFF. The CDR3 coding sequence is TGTGCCAGCTCACCAGGGCTAAACAATGAGCAGTTCTTC.

Ten or more counts support this clonotype. The V gene is TRBV18, the J gene TRBJ2-7; D is undetermined. CDR1 is KGHSH and CDR2 is LQKENI in the germline V gene. V gave up 2 bases and J gave up 3 bases, with 8 bases separating them. This CDR3 is built from 13 residues. CDR3 region: CASSPGSNYEQYF. DNA for the CDR3: TGTGCCAGCTCACCAGGATCGAACTACGAGCAGTACTTC.

This clonotype was seen more than once but under ten times. The rearrangement uses TRBV23-1 and TRBJ2-5; D ambiguous. TRBV23-1 is an open reading frame whose function is uncertain. V lost 5 bases and J lost 5, with 15 bases in between. The CDR3 consists of 14 residues. DNA of the CDR3: TGCGCCAGCAGTAAGGGTGTTTTTCAGGAGACCCAGTACTTC. This gives the protein CASSKGVFQETQYF.